The 25 T cell receptor beta chains listed next were all sequenced from one sample in a study of T cell clonality in common variable immunodeficiency. Sequencing used immunoSEQ multiplex PCR; TCRdb keeps in-frame clones, though not all of them. The table lists approximately 44,000 clones, with no singletons. The source material was peripheral blood mononuclear cells. The receptors derive from a person between 18 and 70 years old in good health.

This clone was observed many times. Read sequence stops 3 residues before the CDR3 end, and the germline J gene provides the missing end. V is TRBV2 and J is TRBJ1-4; perhaps TRBD1 as D (6 bases). There are 14 residues in the CDR3. Germline V gives CDR1 SNHLY, CDR2 FYNNEI. V was trimmed by 8 bases and J by 2 bases, leaving 12 bases between them. CDR3 amino acids: CASWGLWTNEKLFF. CDR3 bases read: TGTGCCAGCTGGGGGCTTTGGACTAATGAAAAA.

In this sample, this clone turned up many times. The CDR3 is cut off 3 residues early in the read; its end comes from the germline J gene. The chain couples TRBV7-3 to TRBJ2-1, with 9 positions matching TRBD1. Trimming removed 5 bases from V and 7 bases from J; junction bases left unmatched: 12. The CDR3 totals 16 residues. Germline V gene data show CDR1 as SGHTA and CDR2 as FQGTGA. The CDR3 sequence is CASSQKTGGFLNEQFF. CDR3 DNA (partial): TGTGCCAGCAGCCAGAAAACAGGGGGCTTTTTGAATGAG.

The table lists this clone with many counts. The read finishes 3 residues shy of the CDR3 end, and the germline J gene is used to complete it. This sequence joins TRBV14 and TRBJ1-2; 10 positions match TRBD1. The junction had 4 bases not matched to a gene; V was cut back by 0 bases and J by 3 bases. The CDR3 is 16 residues long. Germline CDR1 reads SGHDN; CDR2 reads FVKESK. The covered CDR3 bases are TGTGCCAGCAGCCAAGAGGGGACAGGGGACGACTATGGC. Amino acid sequence: CASSQEGTGDDYG. The entire CDR3 reads CASSQEGTGDDYGYTF.

This clone was counted many times. The read is 3 residues too short to cover the CDR3 end, so that end is filled in from the germline J gene. The chain has TRBV10-3 and TRBJ1-2, with 9 bases aligning to TRBD1. The CDR3 consists of 13 residues. Germline assignment: CDR1 ENHRY and CDR2 SYGVKD. The trim removed 8 bases at V and 4 bases at J, leaving 5 bases unmatched. The CDR3 loop is CAIGTGGAYGYTF. The DNA read from the CDR3 is TGTGCCATCGGAACAGGGGGCGCCTATGGC.

There are many counts of this clone. The CDR3 goes on 3 residues after the read ends, and that part is filled in from the germline J gene. The chain couples TRBV4-2 to TRBJ2-7; TRBD1 might be the D (7 bases). Germline CDR1 is LGHNA and CDR2 is YNFKEQ. V was cut by 3 bases and J by 5 bases, with 17 bases left in between. The CDR3 has 15 amino acids. CDR3 loop: CASSHSQGGMDEQYF. The DNA read from the CDR3 is TGTGCCAGCAGCCACAGCCAGGGGGGAATGGACGAG.

This clone was detected many times. The read ends 3 residues shy of where the CDR3 ends; the end is completed using the germline J gene. The J gene is TRBJ2-5, the V gene TRBV4-2; 9 nucleotides agree with TRBD2. This CDR3 comprises 17 residues. Germline V gene data show CDR1 as LGHNA and CDR2 as YNFKEQ. Unmatched junction bases numbered 7, after V lost 0 bases and J lost 2 bases. CDR3 residues: CASSQEISGGEQETQYF. Incomplete CDR3 DNA: TGTGCCAGCAGCCAAGAGATTAGCGGGGGTGAACAAGAGACC.

This clone has ten or more counts. The read finishes 3 residues shy of the CDR3 end, and the germline J gene is used to complete it. This chain links TRBV11-2 with TRBJ1-2, with 9 bases that match TRBD1. Trimming took 6 bases from V and 2 from J; bases not matched to a gene: 7. The CDR3 runs to 15 residues. Germline V gives CDR1 SGHAT, CDR2 FQNNGV. CDR3 in amino acids: CASSRPDRGNYGYTF. CDR3 bases read: TGTGCCAGCAGTAGACCGGACAGGGGAAACTATGGC.

This clone appeared many times. The sequenced part of the CDR3 DNA is TGTGCCAGTAGTATGGTCCTCCCGGGGAGTACTAGCAATCAGCCC. Its translation is CASSMVLPGSTSNQP. The entire CDR3 is CASSMVLPGSTSNQPQHF. The V and J genes are TRBV19 and TRBJ1-5; D is undetermined. The CDR3 goes on 3 residues after the read ends, and that part is filled in from the germline J gene. Germline lookup yields CDR1 LNHDA and CDR2 SQIVND (reference sequence). The length of the CDR3 is 18 residues. V dropped 3 bases and J dropped 0 bases, with 18 bases sitting between them.

The covered CDR3 bases are TGTGCCAGCTCACCACCGCTAGCGGGGGGCCTACGCGAG. This gives the protein CASSPPLAGGLRE. The whole CDR3 protein is CASSPPLAGGLREQYF. The rearrangement uses TRBV18 and TRBJ2-7; 11 bases match TRBD2. The CDR3 end lies 3 residues beyond the end of the read and is filled in from the germline J gene. This CDR3 contains 16 residues. Germline-derived CDR1 and CDR2 are KGHSH and LQKENI. V was pared by 0 bases and J by 6 bases, with 7 bases of the junction left unmatched.

The table lists this clone with many counts. The CDR3 end lies 3 residues beyond the end of the read and is filled in from the germline J gene. The chain recombines TRBV2 with TRBJ2-1; 12 bases line up with TRBD2. The CDR3 consists of 19 residues. V lost 3 bases and J lost 0; bases outside the gene matches: 9. The germline V gene has CDR1 SNHLY and CDR2 FYNNEI. The sequenced part of the CDR3 DNA is TGTGCCAGCAGTGAGGGACTAGCGGGTGAGGAAAGCTCCTACAATGAG. Its protein product is CASSEGLAGEESSYNE. The complete CDR3 protein is CASSEGLAGEESSYNEQFF.

At least ten counts were recorded for this clone. The read is 3 residues too short to cover the CDR3 end, so that end is filled in from the germline J gene. The chain employs TRBV29-1 and TRBJ2-3; 8 nucleotides align to TRBD1. Germline V gene lookup returns CDR1 SQVTM and CDR2 ANQGSEA. The CDR3 is made up of 15 amino acids. Losses at the gene ends were 6 bases for V and 0 bases for J; bases not matched to a gene: 8. The CDR3 protein is CSVTYTGGSTDTQYF. The CDR3 bases that were read are TGCAGCGTCACCTACACAGGGGGGAGCACAGATACG.

This clone has a count of ten or more. An end of the junction differs from the germline gene, which may be a read error. The sequence runs out 3 residues before the end of the CDR3; the remainder is reconstructed from the germline J gene. The chain links TRBV7-7 to TRBJ2-2, with 9 bases matching TRBD2. The CDR3 spans 17 residues. In germline, CDR1 is SSHAT, CDR2 FNYEAQ (reference sequence). The part of the CDR3 DNA that was read is TGTGCTAGCAGCTTAGTCTCCGCGGGAGGGCTGTCCGGGGAG. Translation: CASSLVSAGGLSGE. The full CDR3 protein is CASSLVSAGGLSGELFF. The full variable domain, with the rest looked up from reference TRBV7-7 and TRBJ2-2, is GAGVSQSPRYKVTKRGQDVTLRCDPISSHATLYWYQQALGQGPEFLTYFNYEAQPDKSGLPSDRFSAERPEGSISTLTIQRTEQRDSAMYRCASSLVSAGGLSGELFFGEGSRLTVL.

There are a few counts of this clone. The read comes to an end 3 residues before the CDR3 does, leaving the germline J gene to fill in the end. The genes are TRBV18 and TRBJ1-2, with D possibly being TRBD1 (6 bases). Germline V CDR1 and CDR2: KGHSH, LQKENI. Between the trimmed V and J ends, which lost 4 bases and 3 bases, there was a span of 12 bases. The CDR3 is 14 residues long. The CDR3 region is CASSQQGQDYGYTF. The part of the CDR3 DNA that was read is TGTGCCAGCTCACAACAGGGTCAAGACTATGGC.

This clone was seen many times. The DNA ends 3 residues before the CDR3 does, and the rest of the CDR3 is filled in from the germline J gene. The chain couples TRBV10-3 to TRBJ2-5, with TRBD2 as a possible D gene (5 bases). The CDR3 is made up of 15 amino acids. V was pared by 3 bases and J by 4 bases, with 15 bases between. Germline V lookup: CDR1 ENHRY, CDR2 SYGVKD. CDR3 loop: CAISDSSTAPETQYF. The CDR3 DNA, read in part, is TGTGCCATCAGTGATTCTAGCACCGCCCCAGAGACC.

Regarding this clone: An end of the junction does not agree with germline; a read error may underlie this. The read ends 3 residues early relative to the CDR3; the germline J gene fills the gap. The genes are TRBV7-9 and TRBJ2-3; TRBD2 matches 8 bases. This CDR3 has 15 amino acids. Looked up from germline, CDR1 is SEHNR and CDR2 is FQNEAQ (reference sequence). CDR3 loop: CAGSDTRTSSDTQYF. The CDR3 DNA, read in part, is TGTGCCGGCAGCGATACGAGGACTAGCTCAGATACG.

This clone occurred many times. The CDR3 goes on 3 residues after the read ends, and that part is filled in from the germline J gene. The chain uses TRBV7-3 and TRBJ1-2, with D perhaps matching TRBD1 (6 bases). Germline V CDR1 and CDR2: SGHTA, FQGTGA. The CDR3 totals 12 residues. Here the CDR3 reads CASSPTGMGYTF. Partial CDR3 DNA: TGTGCCAGCAGCCCAACAGGGATGGGC.

Ten or more counts support this clone. The read stops 3 residues short of the end of the CDR3; the missing end is completed from the germline J gene. J is TRBJ1-5 and V is TRBV5-6; possibly TRBD1 for D (5 bases). Trimming took off 4 bases at V and 7 bases at J, with 18 bases between the two ends. Germline values: CDR1 SGHDT, CDR2 YYEEEE. This CDR3 is built from 15 residues. CDR3 DNA, as far as it was read: TGTGCCAGCAGCCTAGGGGCAGCGTCCGGGCAGCCC. It specifies CASSLGAASGQP. In full, the CDR3 reads CASSLGAASGQPQHF.

The table lists this clone with a few counts. CDR3 DNA (partial): TGTGCCAGCAGGCGGTTGCAGCCC. The encoded protein is CASRRLQP. The CDR3 reads in full as CASRRLQPQHF. The J gene is TRBJ1-5, the V gene TRBV2, with D hard to call. The CDR3 goes on 3 residues after the read ends, and that part is filled in from the germline J gene. This CDR3 is built from 11 residues. Germline lookup yields CDR1 SNHLY and CDR2 FYNNEI. Deletions cut 6 bases from V and 7 bases from J, with 7 bases between.

Concerning this clone: Coverage ceases 3 residues before the CDR3 finishes, and the germline J gene fills in the end. This chain uses TRBV18 with TRBJ2-1, with 8 bases matching TRBD1. Losses at the gene ends were 1 base for V and 2 bases for J; bases not matched to a gene: 4. The germline CDR1 and CDR2 sequences are KGHSH and LQKENI. The CDR3 covers 16 residues. The sequenced part of the CDR3 DNA is TGTGCCAGCTCACCACTTCAGGGGGCGGCCTACAATGAG. Amino acids: CASSPLQGAAYNE. The entire CDR3 is CASSPLQGAAYNEQFF. Filled out from reference TRBV18 and TRBJ2-1, the complete variable domain reads NAGVMQNPRHLVRRRGQEARLRCSPMKGHSHVYWYRQLPEEGLKFMVYLQKENIIDESGMPKERFSAEFPKEGPSILRIQQVVRGDSAAYFCASSPLQGAAYNEQFFGPGTRLTVL.

This clone was seen repeatedly, ten times or more. Sequencing ends 3 residues short of the CDR3 end; the germline J gene provides the rest. V is TRBV20-1 and J is TRBJ1-6, with 12 nucleotides matching TRBD1. V lost 5 bases, J lost 3 bases, and 8 bases stayed unmatched. This CDR3 spans 17 amino acids. Looked up from germline, CDR1 is DFQATT and CDR2 is SNEGSKA (reference sequence). The part of the CDR3 DNA that was read is TGCAGTGCTTCCAGGGACAGGGGGCGCATCTATAATTCACCC. As protein: CSASRDRGRIYNSP. The CDR3 in its entirety is CSASRDRGRIYNSPLHF.

This clone was counted many times. Read data end 3 residues before the CDR3 end; the end is taken from the germline J gene. This chain joins TRBV5-1 and TRBJ2-1, with D uncertain. Deletions cut 0 bases from V and 7 bases from J, with 14 bases between. From germline, CDR1 is SGHRS and CDR2 YFSETQ. The CDR3 extends over 15 amino acids. The CDR3: CASSLDGNIGNEQFF. The CDR3 DNA, read in part, is TGCGCCAGCAGCTTGGATGGCAATATCGGGAATGAG.

This clone was seen ten or more times. The CDR3 end is not reached by the read, which stops 3 residues before it; the germline J gene fills it in. The chain recombines TRBV18 with TRBJ2-1, with D hard to call. Per germline, CDR1 KGHSH and CDR2 LQKENI. This CDR3 region has 13 residues. Trimming left V 0 bases short and J 3 bases short, with 3 bases between. The CDR3 here is CASSPPSYNEQFF. Partial CDR3 DNA: TGTGCCAGCTCACCACCCAGCTACAATGAG.

This clone was found many times. Mismatch with germline at one junction end may stem from a read error. Read sequence stops 3 residues before the CDR3 end, and the germline J gene provides the missing end. The rearrangement joins TRBV4-2 to TRBJ1-2; D might be TRBD1 (5 bases). The CDR3 sequence is 13 residues long. Germline V gene data show CDR1 as LGHNA and CDR2 as YNFKEQ. CDR3 sequence: CASSQDKFYGYTF. The covered CDR3 bases are TGCGCCAGCAGCCAGGACAAGTTCTATGGC.

In its sample, this clone was seen many times. The read falls 3 residues short of the CDR3 end, and the missing part is taken from the germline J gene. The chain links TRBV5-6 to TRBJ2-2, with D maybe TRBD2 (5 bases). This CDR3 contains 14 residues. Trimming removed 4 bases at V and 3 bases at J, with 10 bases between. Per the germline V gene, CDR1 is SGHDT and CDR2 is YYEEEE. CDR3 sequence: CASSPSRYTGELFF. The sequenced CDR3 bases are TGTGCCAGCAGCCCTAGCCGTTACACCGGGGAG.

This clone was detected ten times or more. The read terminates 3 residues ahead of where the CDR3 ends, so the germline J gene completes it. The chain combines TRBV7-2 with TRBJ2-7; the match to TRBD2 covers 12 bases. CDR3 length equals 14 residues. V lost 9 bases and J lost 6; bases outside the gene matches: 9. CDR1 and CDR2 (germline): SGHTA, FQGNSA. The covered CDR3 bases are TGTGCCAGTTTTCTAGCGGGGGGGCCGGGCGAG. This codes for CASFLAGGPGE. The entire CDR3 protein is CASFLAGGPGEQYF.